This is a list of T cell receptor beta chains from one sample in a study of cytomegalovirus exposure and HLA in healthy donors. Produced via immunoSEQ multiplex PCR; TCRdb's table is partial and in-frame only. The sample holds about 89,000 clones; 85% are singletons and the top ten take approximately 7.4%. The sample comprised PBMCs. These receptors originate from a man in his forties in good health and CMV-seropositive. The CDR3 runs from the conserved cysteine through the conserved F or W. The order of the fields is clone size, D gene, V gene, J gene, CDR3 protein, CDR3 DNA. A D gene is named only where the DNA matches it firmly. Part of the rows lack a size; the others show once, few, many or a class for expanded clones.

clone size: NA; D gene: TRBD2; V gene: TRBV9; J gene: TRBJ2-2; CDR3 protein: CASSVGDYSNTGELFF; CDR3 DNA: TGTGCCAGCAGCGTAGGGGACTACTCGAACACCGGGGAGCTGTTTTTT
clone size: NA; D gene: NA; V gene: TRBV19; J gene: TRBJ2-7; CDR3 protein: CASSIQTGRTYEQYF; CDR3 DNA: TGTGCCAGTAGTATCCAGACGGGAAGAACCTACGAGCAGTACTTC
clone size: NA; D gene: TRBD2; V gene: TRBV2; J gene: TRBJ2-7; CDR3 protein: CASTSSGGLYEPYF; CDR3 DNA: TGTGCCAGCACCTCTAGCGGGGGATTATACGAGCCGTACTTC
clone size: NA; D gene: NA; V gene: TRBV5-1; J gene: TRBJ2-7; CDR3 protein: CASRGTATYEQYF; CDR3 DNA: TGCGCCAGCCGCGGGACGGCCACCTACGAGCAGTACTTC
clone size: NA; D gene: TRBD1; V gene: TRBV4-1; J gene: TRBJ1-4; CDR3 protein: CASSQFQGGEKLFF; CDR3 DNA: TGCGCCAGCAGCCAGTTTCAAGGGGGCGAAAAACTGTTTTTT
clone size: NA; D gene: NA; V gene: TRBV28; J gene: TRBJ2-2; CDR3 protein: CASSPGQLSTGELFF; CDR3 DNA: TGTGCCAGCAGTCCAGGACAGTTATCTACCGGGGAGCTGTTTTTT
clone size: NA; D gene: TRBD1; V gene: TRBV6-6; J gene: TRBJ2-3; CDR3 protein: CASTQTGGTDTQYF; CDR3 DNA: TGTGCCAGCACCCAGACAGGGGGCACAGATACGCAGTATTTT
clone size: NA; D gene: TRBD1; V gene: TRBV5-6; J gene: TRBJ1-1; CDR3 protein: CASSAGTGGAGTEAFF; CDR3 DNA: TGTGCCAGCAGCGCCGGGACAGGGGGCGCGGGGACTGAAGCTTTCTTT
clone size: once; D gene: NA; V gene: TRBV28; J gene: TRBJ1-4; CDR3 protein: CASKTAVYEKLFF; CDR3 DNA: TGTGCCAGTAAGACAGCCGTTTATGAAAAACTGTTTTTT
clone size: NA; D gene: TRBD1; V gene: TRBV2; J gene: TRBJ2-7; CDR3 protein: CASYGQDKDEQYF; CDR3 DNA: TGTGCCAGCTATGGACAGGATAAGGACGAGCAGTACTTC
clone size: NA; D gene: NA; V gene: TRBV15; J gene: TRBJ2-3; CDR3 protein: CATSASGETDTQYF; CDR3 DNA: TGTGCCACCAGCGCCTCAGGGGAAACAGATACGCAGTATTTT
clone size: NA; D gene: TRBD2; V gene: TRBV9; J gene: TRBJ2-2; CDR3 protein: CASSGAGGTGELFF; CDR3 DNA: TGTGCCAGCAGCGGAGCGGGAGGCACCGGGGAGCTGTTTTTT
clone size: few; D gene: TRBD1; V gene: TRBV29-1; J gene: TRBJ1-2; CDR3 protein: CSGGGGGGYTF; CDR3 DNA: TGCAGCGGAGGAGGGGGCGGTGGCTACACCTTC
clone size: NA; D gene: TRBD1; V gene: TRBV6-5; J gene: TRBJ1-1; CDR3 protein: CASRRTGANTEAFF; CDR3 DNA: TGTGCCAGCAGGAGGACAGGGGCTAACACTGAAGCTTTCTTT
clone size: NA; D gene: NA; V gene: TRBV2; J gene: TRBJ2-5; CDR3 protein: CASRQGSTPPPYF; CDR3 DNA: TGTGCCAGCAGACAAGGATCGACTCCTCCTCCGTACTTC
clone size: NA; D gene: TRBD1; V gene: TRBV5-1; J gene: TRBJ2-5; CDR3 protein: CASSPWGTGMETQYF; CDR3 DNA: TGCGCCAGCAGCCCGTGGGGGACAGGGATGGAGACCCAGTACTTC
clone size: few; D gene: TRBD1; V gene: TRBV19; J gene: TRBJ1-4; CDR3 protein: CASSRGHGNEKLFF; CDR3 DNA: TGTGCCAGCTCCAGGGGGCATGGTAATGAAAAACTGTTTTTT
clone size: NA; D gene: NA; V gene: TRBV2; J gene: TRBJ1-1; CDR3 protein: CASMFRGGNTEAFF; CDR3 DNA: TGTGCCAGCATGTTTCGGGGAGGGAACACTGAAGCTTTCTTT
clone size: NA; D gene: NA; V gene: TRBV6-5; J gene: TRBJ1-2; CDR3 protein: CASSDWARGVDGYTF; CDR3 DNA: TGTGCCAGCAGCGATTGGGCGCGGGGAGTGGATGGCTACACCTTC
clone size: NA; D gene: NA; V gene: TRBV6-1; J gene: TRBJ1-6; CDR3 protein: CASNQGWSYNSPLHF; CDR3 DNA: TGTGCCAGCAATCAGGGTTGGTCCTATAATTCACCCCTCCACTTT
clone size: NA; D gene: NA; V gene: TRBV6-1; J gene: TRBJ1-1; CDR3 protein: CASSGLGGNSWNTEAFF; CDR3 DNA: TGTGCCAGCAGTGGCCTGGGAGGGAATAGCTGGAACACTGAAGCTTTCTTT
clone size: NA; D gene: TRBD2; V gene: TRBV30; J gene: TRBJ2-3; CDR3 protein: CAWSLAGGRTQYF; CDR3 DNA: TGTGCCTGGAGCTTAGCGGGGGGGCGCACGCAGTATTTT
clone size: NA; D gene: TRBD1; V gene: TRBV7-2; J gene: TRBJ2-2; CDR3 protein: CASSRDRGLSSGYTGELFF; CDR3 DNA: TGTGCCAGCAGCCGGGACAGGGGCTTGTCTAGCGGTTATACCGGGGAGCTGTTTTTT
clone size: NA; D gene: NA; V gene: TRBV2; J gene: TRBJ2-5; CDR3 protein: CASSGQTSGETQYF; CDR3 DNA: TGTGCCAGCAGTGGGCAAACCTCGGGGGAGACCCAGTACTTC
clone size: NA; D gene: NA; V gene: TRBV28; J gene: TRBJ2-3; CDR3 protein: CASSSRAQDTQYF; CDR3 DNA: TGTGCCAGCAGTTCCAGGGCCCAAGATACGCAGTATTTT
clone size: NA; D gene: NA; V gene: TRBV19; J gene: TRBJ2-5; CDR3 protein: CASSMNDGGASGSQETQYF; CDR3 DNA: TGTGCCAGTAGTATGAATGATGGGGGGGCTAGCGGAAGTCAAGAGACCCAGTACTTC
clone size: NA; D gene: TRBD1; V gene: TRBV9; J gene: TRBJ1-2; CDR3 protein: CASSGGQGSTGYTF; CDR3 DNA: TGTGCCAGCAGCGGCGGACAGGGTTCGACTGGCTACACCTTC
clone size: NA; D gene: TRBD2; V gene: TRBV6-5; J gene: TRBJ2-7; CDR3 protein: CASSPLAGVGEQYF; CDR3 DNA: TGTGCCAGCAGCCCCTTGGCGGGAGTGGGCGAGCAGTACTTC
clone size: few; D gene: TRBD1; V gene: TRBV28; J gene: TRBJ1-2; CDR3 protein: CASSFPQGARGYTF; CDR3 DNA: TGTGCCAGCAGTTTCCCCCAGGGGGCAAGGGGCTACACCTTC
clone size: NA; D gene: NA; V gene: TRBV5-1; J gene: TRBJ2-6; CDR3 protein: CASSLGGSGANVLTF; CDR3 DNA: TGCGCCAGCAGCTTGGGCGGATCCGGGGCCAACGTCCTGACTTTC
clone size: NA; D gene: NA; V gene: TRBV21-1; J gene: TRBJ2-7; CDR3 protein: CASSKNRGMFFPLSYEQYF; CDR3 DNA: TGTGCCAGCAGCAAAAACAGGGGGATGTTTTTTCCTTTATCCTACGAGCAGTACTTC
clone size: NA; D gene: NA; V gene: TRBV28; J gene: TRBJ1-1; CDR3 protein: CASSPPSANTEAFF; CDR3 DNA: TGTGCCAGCAGTCCTCCTAGTGCGAACACTGAAGCTTTCTTT
clone size: NA; D gene: NA; V gene: TRBV5-1; J gene: TRBJ1-6; CDR3 protein: CASSLGRVNSPLHF; CDR3 DNA: TGCGCCAGCAGCTTGGGCCGCGTTAATTCACCCCTCCACTTT
clone size: NA; D gene: NA; V gene: TRBV7-6; J gene: TRBJ2-1; CDR3 protein: CASSPYQLYEQFF; CDR3 DNA: TGTGCCAGCAGCCCCTACCAATTGTATGAGCAGTTCTTC
clone size: NA; D gene: NA; V gene: TRBV6-1; J gene: TRBJ1-1; CDR3 protein: CASNPTVTMNTEAFF; CDR3 DNA: TGTGCCAGCAATCCGACAGTAACCATGAACACTGAAGCTTTCTTT
clone size: once; D gene: NA; V gene: TRBV6-1; J gene: TRBJ1-5; CDR3 protein: CASSAGDGQPQHF; CDR3 DNA: TGTGCCAGCAGTGCAGGGGATGGTCAGCCCCAGCATTTT
clone size: NA; D gene: NA; V gene: TRBV5-1; J gene: TRBJ2-7; CDR3 protein: CASSLLAGYEQYF; CDR3 DNA: TGCGCCAGCAGCTTGCTGGCGGGATACGAGCAGTACTTC
clone size: NA; D gene: NA; V gene: TRBV6-1; J gene: TRBJ2-3; CDR3 protein: CASSLRGTQQYF; CDR3 DNA: TGTGCCAGCAGCCTGCGCGGGACCCAACAGTATTTT
clone size: NA; D gene: TRBD1; V gene: TRBV30; J gene: TRBJ1-1; CDR3 protein: CAWRTGGLTEAFF; CDR3 DNA: TGTGCCTGGCGAACAGGGGGCTTGACTGAAGCTTTCTTT
clone size: NA; D gene: NA; V gene: TRBV9; J gene: TRBJ1-1; CDR3 protein: CASSVGSQGETEAFF; CDR3 DNA: TGTGCCAGCAGCGTAGGTTCACAGGGAGAAACTGAAGCTTTCTTT
clone size: NA; D gene: TRBD1; V gene: TRBV6-7; J gene: TRBJ2-2; CDR3 protein: CASSPPGDRAIKGNTGELFF; CDR3 DNA: TGTGCCAGCAGTCCCCCGGGGGACAGGGCCATAAAGGGAAACACCGGGGAGCTGTTTTTT
clone size: NA; D gene: NA; V gene: TRBV5-6; J gene: TRBJ1-6; CDR3 protein: CASSLYGDRQFSPLHF; CDR3 DNA: TGTGCCAGCAGCTTGTATGGTGACAGGCAGTTTTCACCCCTCCACTTT
clone size: NA; D gene: TRBD1; V gene: TRBV7-2; J gene: TRBJ1-5; CDR3 protein: CASSLAGQGSNQPQHF; CDR3 DNA: TGTGCCAGCAGCTTAGCGGGACAGGGGAGCAATCAGCCCCAGCATTTT
clone size: NA; D gene: TRBD1; V gene: TRBV5-1; J gene: TRBJ1-1; CDR3 protein: CASSLGQEETEAFF; CDR3 DNA: TGCGCCAGCAGCTTAGGACAGGAGGAGACTGAAGCTTTCTTT
clone size: NA; D gene: NA; V gene: TRBV6-6; J gene: TRBJ2-4; CDR3 protein: CASRAAQNIQYF; CDR3 DNA: TGTGCCAGCAGGGCGGCTCAAAACATTCAGTACTTC
clone size: NA; D gene: TRBD2; V gene: TRBV5-1; J gene: TRBJ2-7; CDR3 protein: CASSFREGSSYEQYF; CDR3 DNA: TGCGCCAGCAGCTTCAGGGAGGGCTCCTCCTACGAGCAGTACTTC
clone size: few; D gene: NA; V gene: TRBV5-1; J gene: TRBJ1-4; CDR3 protein: CASSTDSEKLFF; CDR3 DNA: TGCGCCAGCTCGACAGATAGTGAAAAACTGTTTTTT
clone size: few; D gene: TRBD1; V gene: TRBV6-5; J gene: TRBJ2-2; CDR3 protein: CASSSFGTVSTGELFF; CDR3 DNA: TGTGCCAGCAGTTCCTTCGGGACAGTTAGCACCGGGGAGCTGTTTTTT
clone size: NA; D gene: NA; V gene: TRBV11-2; J gene: TRBJ2-1; CDR3 protein: CASSPNLRRAVQFF; CDR3 DNA: TGTGCCAGCAGCCCCAACTTGAGGCGGGCTGTGCAGTTCTTC
clone size: NA; D gene: NA; V gene: TRBV7-8; J gene: TRBJ2-7; CDR3 protein: CASSLAHRAYEQYF; CDR3 DNA: TGTGCCAGCAGCTTAGCGCACAGGGCCTACGAGCAGTACTTC
clone size: NA; D gene: TRBD1; V gene: TRBV4-1; J gene: TRBJ2-7; CDR3 protein: CASSQEDRSVHEQYF; CDR3 DNA: TGCGCCAGCAGCCAGGAGGACAGGTCAGTACACGAGCAGTACTTC
clone size: few; D gene: NA; V gene: TRBV4-1; J gene: TRBJ2-7; CDR3 protein: CASSQAMPYEQYF; CDR3 DNA: TGCGCCAGCAGCCAAGCTATGCCCTACGAGCAGTACTTC
clone size: NA; D gene: TRBD1; V gene: TRBV7-8; J gene: TRBJ1-1; CDR3 protein: CASSSGTGNTEAFF; CDR3 DNA: TGTGCCAGCAGCTCCGGGACAGGGAACACTGAAGCTTTCTTT